This TCR beta chain was identified in a study of T cell responses to AZD1222 COVID-19 vaccine. In the study overall: Researchers grouped second doses given at about 4 or about 12 weeks into one pool.

Germline assignment: CDR1 LNHDA and CDR2 SQIVND (reference sequence). The CDR3 is made up of 14 amino acids. Trimming left V 5 bases short and J 2 bases short, with 9 bases between. Method: immunoSEQ multiplex PCR; TCRdb's copy keeps in-frame clones and lacks some. The sample shows 110,000 to 150,000 clones, around 91% of them seen only once. The chain employs TRBV19 and TRBJ1-4; D not certain. The specimen was peripheral blood, collected on day 0 of AZD1222 vaccination. This TCR came from an adult in good health. The CDR3 reads CASSGGSTNEKLFF. In nucleotides, the CDR3 is TGTGCCAGTAGTGGAGGGTCCACTAATGAAAAACTGTTTTTT.